This T cell receptor (beta chain) was profiled in a study of T cells after posttransplantation cyclophosphamide. Study conclusions and caveats: After PTCy, TRB diversity resembled that of CNI/methotrexate controls.

This clone occurred many times. Its matching antigen is unknown. Produced via immunoSEQ multiplex PCR; TCRdb's table is partial and in-frame only. The sample shows some 50,000 clones, none of them appearing just once. The sequence came from a man aged 35 to 55 in good health, CMV-negative, and a related stem cell transplant donor. Sequenced input: PBMCs.

CDR3 amino acids: CASSQTRTGGGYTF. CDR3 nucleotides: TGTGCCAGCAGTCAAACGCGAACAGGGGGTGGCTACACCTTC. The chain links TRBV5-4 to TRBJ1-2, with 8 nucleotides matching TRBD1. There are 14 residues in the CDR3. Looked up from germline, CDR1 is SGHNT and CDR2 is YYREEE (reference sequence). With 5 bases clipped from V and 7 bases from J, the junction kept 10 bases outside the gene matches.